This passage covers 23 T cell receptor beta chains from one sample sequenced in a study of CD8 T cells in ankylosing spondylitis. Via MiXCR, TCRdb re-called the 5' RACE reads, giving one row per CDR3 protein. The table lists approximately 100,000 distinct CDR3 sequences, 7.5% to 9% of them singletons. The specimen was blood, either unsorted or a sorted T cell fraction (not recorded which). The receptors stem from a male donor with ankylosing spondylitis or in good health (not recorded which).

The CDR3 bases are TGTGCCAGCAGCTTCTTCGGGAGGCAGTATTTT. As protein: CASSFFGRQYF. The chain employs TRBV7-2 and TRBJ2-3, with TRBD2 as a possible D gene (6 bases). V dropped 3 bases and J dropped 11 bases, with 9 bases sitting between them. CDR1 and CDR2 from the germline V gene are SGHTA and FQGNSA. The CDR3 covers 11 residues.

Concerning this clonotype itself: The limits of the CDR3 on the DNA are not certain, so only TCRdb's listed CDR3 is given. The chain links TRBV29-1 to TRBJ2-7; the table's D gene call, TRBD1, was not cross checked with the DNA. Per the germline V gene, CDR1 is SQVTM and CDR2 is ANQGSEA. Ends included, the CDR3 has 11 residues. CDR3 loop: CSVAPGAEQHF.

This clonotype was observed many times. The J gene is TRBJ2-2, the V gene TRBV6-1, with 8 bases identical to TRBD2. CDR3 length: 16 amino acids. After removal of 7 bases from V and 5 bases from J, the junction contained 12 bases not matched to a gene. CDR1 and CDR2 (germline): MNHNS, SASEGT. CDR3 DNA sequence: TGTGCCAGCATAACACGGGAGGGCCTGAGAACCGGGGAGCTGTTTTTT. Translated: CASITREGLRTGELFF.

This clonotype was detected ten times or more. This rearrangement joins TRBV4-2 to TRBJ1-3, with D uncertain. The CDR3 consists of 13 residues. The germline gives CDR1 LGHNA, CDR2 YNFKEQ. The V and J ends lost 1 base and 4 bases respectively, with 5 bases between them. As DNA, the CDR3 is TGTGCCAGCAGCCAAGTGGAGGGAAACACCATATATTTT. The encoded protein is CASSQVEGNTIYF.

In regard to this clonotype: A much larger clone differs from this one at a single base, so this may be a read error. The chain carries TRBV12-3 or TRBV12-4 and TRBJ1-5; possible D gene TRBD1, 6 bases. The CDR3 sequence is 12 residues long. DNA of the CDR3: TGTGCCAGCAGTTGGGACAATCAGTCCCAGCATTTT. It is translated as CASSWDNQSQHF.

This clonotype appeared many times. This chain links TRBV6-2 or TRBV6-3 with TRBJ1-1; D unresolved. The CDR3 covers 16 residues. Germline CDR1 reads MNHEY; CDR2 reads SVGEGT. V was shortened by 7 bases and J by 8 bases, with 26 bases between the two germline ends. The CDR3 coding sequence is TGTGCCAGCACCAAATCGCTAGGGCTTCTTCTTTCCGAAGCTTTCTTT. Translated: CASTKSLGLLLSEAFF.

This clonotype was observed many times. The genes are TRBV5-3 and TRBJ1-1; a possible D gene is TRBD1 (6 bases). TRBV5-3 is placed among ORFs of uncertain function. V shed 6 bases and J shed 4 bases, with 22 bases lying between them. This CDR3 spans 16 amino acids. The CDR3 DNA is TGTGCCAGAACCATCACGCGTCGGGGGGCGCGCACTGAAGCTTTCTTT. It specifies CARTITRRGARTEAFF.

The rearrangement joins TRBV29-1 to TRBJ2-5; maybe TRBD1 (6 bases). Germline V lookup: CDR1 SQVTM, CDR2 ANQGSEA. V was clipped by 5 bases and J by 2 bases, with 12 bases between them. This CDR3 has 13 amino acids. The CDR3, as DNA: TGCAGCGTTTCCACAGGGTCACAAGAGACCCAGTACTTC. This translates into CSVSTGSQETQYF.

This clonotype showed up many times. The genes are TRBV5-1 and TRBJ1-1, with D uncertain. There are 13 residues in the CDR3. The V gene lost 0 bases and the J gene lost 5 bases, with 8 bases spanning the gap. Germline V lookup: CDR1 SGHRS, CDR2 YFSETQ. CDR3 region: CASSLGAGTEAFF. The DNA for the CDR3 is TGCGCCAGCAGCTTGGGGGCCGGGACTGAAGCTTTCTTT.

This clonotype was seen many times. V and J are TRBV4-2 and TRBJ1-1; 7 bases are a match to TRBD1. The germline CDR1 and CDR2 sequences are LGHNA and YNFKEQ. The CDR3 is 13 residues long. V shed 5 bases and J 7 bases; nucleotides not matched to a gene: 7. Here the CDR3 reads CASSGPGGGEAFF. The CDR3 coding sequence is TGTGCCAGCAGCGGTCCAGGGGGGGGTGAAGCTTTCTTT.

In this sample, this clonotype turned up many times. This CDR3 is CSVQGQVNEKLFF. The DNA of the CDR3 is TGCAGCGTTCAGGGACAGGTTAATGAAAAACTGTTTTTT. V and J are TRBV29-1 and TRBJ1-4; 8 bases match TRBD1. Trimming took 5 bases from V and 4 from J; bases not matched to a gene: 3. The CDR3 runs 13 residues. Germline CDR1 is SQVTM and CDR2 is ANQGSEA.

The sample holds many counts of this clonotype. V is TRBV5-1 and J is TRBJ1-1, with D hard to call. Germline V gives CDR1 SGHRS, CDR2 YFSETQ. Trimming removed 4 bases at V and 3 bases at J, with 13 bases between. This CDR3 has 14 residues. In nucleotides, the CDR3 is TGCGCCAGCAGCCTGCGGTCGACTGACACTGAAGCTTTCTTT. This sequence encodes CASSLRSTDTEAFF.

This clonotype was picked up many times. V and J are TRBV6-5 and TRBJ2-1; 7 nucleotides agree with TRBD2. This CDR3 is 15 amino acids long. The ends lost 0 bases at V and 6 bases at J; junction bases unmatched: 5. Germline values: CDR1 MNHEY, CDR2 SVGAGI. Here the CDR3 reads CASSYSAGDPNEQFF. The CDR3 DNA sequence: TGTGCCAGCAGTTACTCGGCGGGAGACCCCAATGAGCAGTTCTTC.

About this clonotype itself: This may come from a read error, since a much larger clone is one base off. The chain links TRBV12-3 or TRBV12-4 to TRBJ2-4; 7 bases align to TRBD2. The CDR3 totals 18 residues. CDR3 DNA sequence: TGTGTCAGCAGTTTGGGGGGGGACTTCCACCTAGCCAAAAACATTCAGTACTTC. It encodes CVSSLGGDFHLAKNIQYF.

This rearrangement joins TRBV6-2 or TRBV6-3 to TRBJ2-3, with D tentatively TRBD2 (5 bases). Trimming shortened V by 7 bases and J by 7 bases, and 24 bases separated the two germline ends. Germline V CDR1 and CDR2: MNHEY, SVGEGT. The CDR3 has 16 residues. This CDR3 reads CASTLGLLGIGHTQYF. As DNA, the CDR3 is TGTGCCAGCACCCTTGGACTTCTAGGGATTGGTCATACGCAGTATTTT.

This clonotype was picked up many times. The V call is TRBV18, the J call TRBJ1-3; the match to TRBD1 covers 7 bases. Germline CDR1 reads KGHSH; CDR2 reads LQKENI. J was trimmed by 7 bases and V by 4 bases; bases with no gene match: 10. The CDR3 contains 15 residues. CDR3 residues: CASSLTTQGGNTIYF. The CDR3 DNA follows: TGTGCCAGCTCACTGACGACGCAGGGGGGGAACACCATATATTTT. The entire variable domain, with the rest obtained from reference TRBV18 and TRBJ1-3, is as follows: NAGVMQNPRHLVRRRGQEARLRCSPMKGHSHVYWYRQLPEEGLKFMVYLQKENIIDESGMPKERFSAEFPKEGPSILRIQQVVRGDSAAYFCASSLTTQGGNTIYFGEGSWLTVV.

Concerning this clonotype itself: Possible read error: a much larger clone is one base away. Here the CDR3 DNA reads TGTGCCAGCAGCAGACCGTCCGAGAGCTCTGGAAACACCATATATTTT. It specifies CASSRPSESSGNTIYF. The chain employs TRBV7-9 and TRBJ1-3; no reliable D call. V dropped 5 bases and J dropped 0 bases, with 14 bases sitting between them. The length of the CDR3 is 16 residues. CDR1 is SEHNR and CDR2 is FQNEAQ in the germline V gene (reference sequence).

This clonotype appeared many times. CDR3 in DNA: TGCGCCAGCAGCTTGGGGGCCCCCCCGGGGACGGGGTACTTC. Protein sequence: CASSLGAPPGTGYF. The chain carries TRBV5-1 and TRBJ2-5; D tentatively reads TRBD1 or TRBD2 (5 bases each). CDR3 length: 14 amino acids. CDR1 and CDR2 (germline): SGHRS, YFSETQ. The V gene lost 0 bases and the J gene lost 13 bases, with 19 bases spanning the gap.

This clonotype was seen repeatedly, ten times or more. This chain's CDR3 is CASSGTRDTGELFF. CDR3 bases: TGTGCCAGCTCAGGGACGCGGGACACCGGGGAGCTGTTTTTT. The rearrangement uses TRBV18 and TRBJ2-2, with D perhaps matching TRBD1 or TRBD2 (5 bases each). This CDR3 has 14 amino acids. Germline loops: CDR1 KGHSH, CDR2 LQKENI. V was shortened by 5 bases and J by 3 bases, with 10 bases between the two germline ends. The full variable domain, rest sourced from reference TRBV18 and TRBJ2-2, is NAGVMQNPRHLVRRRGQEARLRCSPMKGHSHVYWYRQLPEEGLKFMVYLQKENIIDESGMPKERFSAEFPKEGPSILRIQQVVRGDSAAYFCASSGTRDTGELFFGEGSRLTVL.

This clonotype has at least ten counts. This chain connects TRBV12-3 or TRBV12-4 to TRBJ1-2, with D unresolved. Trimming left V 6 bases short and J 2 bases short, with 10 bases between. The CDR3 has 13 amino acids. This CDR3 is CASSQAFNYGYTF. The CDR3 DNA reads TGTGCCAGCAGCCAGGCCTTCAACTATGGCTACACCTTC.

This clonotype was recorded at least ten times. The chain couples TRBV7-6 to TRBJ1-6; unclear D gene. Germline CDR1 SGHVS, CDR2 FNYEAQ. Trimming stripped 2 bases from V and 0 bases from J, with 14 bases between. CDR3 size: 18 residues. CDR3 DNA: TGTGCCAGCAGCTTAAGTCCCTCGGGCGGCTCCTATAATTCACCCCTCCACTTT. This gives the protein CASSLSPSGGSYNSPLHF.

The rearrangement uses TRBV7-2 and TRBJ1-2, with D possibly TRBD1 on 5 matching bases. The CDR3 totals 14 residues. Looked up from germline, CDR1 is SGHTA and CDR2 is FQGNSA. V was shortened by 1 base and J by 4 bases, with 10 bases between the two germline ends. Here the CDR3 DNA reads TGTGCCAGCAGCTTAGTTGAGGACACCTATGGCTACACCTTC. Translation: CASSLVEDTYGYTF.

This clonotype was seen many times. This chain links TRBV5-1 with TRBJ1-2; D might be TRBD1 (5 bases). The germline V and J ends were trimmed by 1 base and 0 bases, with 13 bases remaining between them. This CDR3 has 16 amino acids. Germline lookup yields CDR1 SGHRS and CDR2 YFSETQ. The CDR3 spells CASSLSGTEANYGYTF. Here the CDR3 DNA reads TGCGCCAGCAGCTTGTCCGGGACGGAAGCTAACTATGGCTACACCTTC. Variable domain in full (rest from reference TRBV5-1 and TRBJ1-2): KAGVTQTPRYLIKTRGQQVTLSCSPISGHRSVSWYQQTPGQGLQFLFEYFSETQRNKGNFPGRFSGRQFSNSRSEMNVSTLELGDSALYLCASSLSGTEANYGYTFGSGTRLTVV.